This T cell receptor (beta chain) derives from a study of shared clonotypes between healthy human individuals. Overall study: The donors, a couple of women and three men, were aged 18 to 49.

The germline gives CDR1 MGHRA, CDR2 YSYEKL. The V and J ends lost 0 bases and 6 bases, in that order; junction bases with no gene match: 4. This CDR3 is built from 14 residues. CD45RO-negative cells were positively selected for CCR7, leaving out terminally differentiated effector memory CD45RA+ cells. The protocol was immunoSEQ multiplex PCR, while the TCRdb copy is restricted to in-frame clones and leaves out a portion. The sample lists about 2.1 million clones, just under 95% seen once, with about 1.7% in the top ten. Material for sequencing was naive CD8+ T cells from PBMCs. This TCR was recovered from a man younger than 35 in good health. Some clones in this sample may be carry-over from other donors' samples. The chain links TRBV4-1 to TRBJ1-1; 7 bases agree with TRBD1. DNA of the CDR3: TGCGCCAGCAGCCAAGAGAGGGGGCTCGCTGAAGCTTTCTTT. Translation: CASSQERGLAEAFF.